Listed below are T cell receptor beta chains from one sample, sequenced in a study of neurological immune-mediated disorders. MiXCR, run by TCRdb on the 5' RACE reads, gives a single entry per CDR3 protein. The sample carries roughly 16,000 distinct CDR3 sequences, roughly 15% recorded once. The specimen was PBMCs. The origin of the receptors is a man aged 55 to 69 with HTLV-1-associated myelopathy (HAM/TSP). Both conserved end residues are part of each CDR3.

J gene: TRBJ1-1; V gene: TRBV5-1; CDR3 protein: CASSLGGAGMNTEAFF
J gene: TRBJ1-1; V gene: TRBV7-9; CDR3 protein: CASRPVGSTTEAFF
J gene: TRBJ2-7; V gene: TRBV6-2/TRBV6-3; CDR3 protein: CASSSARRLAGGPASYEQYF
J gene: TRBJ2-7; V gene: TRBV20-1; CDR3 protein: CSARAESSYEQYF
J gene: TRBJ2-1; V gene: TRBV12-3/TRBV12-4; CDR3 protein: CASSLRSLAGGRSSYNEQFF
J gene: TRBJ2-5; V gene: TRBV7-9; CDR3 protein: CASSFSRDQETQYF
J gene: TRBJ2-7; V gene: TRBV20-1; CDR3 protein: CSARKTGWRAEQYF
J gene: TRBJ2-2; V gene: TRBV12-3/TRBV12-4; CDR3 protein: CASSLVNSQGELFF
J gene: TRBJ1-4; V gene: TRBV29-1; CDR3 protein: CSGGTSTNEKLFF
J gene: TRBJ2-3; V gene: TRBV5-1; CDR3 protein: CASPPVADTQYF
J gene: TRBJ1-1; V gene: TRBV5-1; CDR3 protein: CASRGTMNTEAFF
J gene: TRBJ2-1; V gene: TRBV5-1; CDR3 protein: CASSLGGGASYNEQFF
J gene: TRBJ1-1; V gene: TRBV5-1; CDR3 protein: CASSLRTGSDTEAFF
J gene: TRBJ2-4; V gene: TRBV25-1; CDR3 protein: CATLGVFGDIQYF
J gene: TRBJ1-4; V gene: TRBV5-5; CDR3 protein: CASSTSRDREQNEKLFF
J gene: TRBJ1-6; V gene: TRBV20-1; CDR3 protein: CSAAARGLGSPLHF
J gene: TRBJ2-3; V gene: TRBV20-1; CDR3 protein: CSASSSGGHTQYF
J gene: TRBJ2-2; V gene: TRBV4-2; CDR3 protein: CASTKAQGSGGARAGELFF
J gene: TRBJ2-7; V gene: TRBV12-3/TRBV12-4; CDR3 protein: CASSLRRAYEQYF
J gene: TRBJ1-2; V gene: TRBV12-3/TRBV12-4; CDR3 protein: CASAMDRGLYGYTF
J gene: TRBJ1-2; V gene: TRBV5-1; CDR3 protein: CASSLEGNWGYTF
J gene: TRBJ2-5; V gene: TRBV5-1; CDR3 protein: CARSLGRTSGGIKTQYF
J gene: TRBJ1-5; V gene: TRBV20-1; CDR3 protein: CSARKGQPYQPQHF
J gene: TRBJ2-7; V gene: TRBV4-1; CDR3 protein: CASSQVARVSEQYF
J gene: TRBJ2-1; V gene: TRBV4-2; CDR3 protein: CASSLQGAYNEQFF
J gene: TRBJ2-6; V gene: TRBV5-1; CDR3 protein: CASSLGDRGSSGANVLTF
J gene: TRBJ1-5; V gene: TRBV6-2/TRBV6-3; CDR3 protein: CVSRLDRGRQTQHF
J gene: TRBJ1-5; V gene: TRBV6-1; CDR3 protein: CASSEGQFLRGNQPQHF
J gene: TRBJ2-7; V gene: TRBV20-1; CDR3 protein: CGTGLAGTYEQYF
J gene: TRBJ2-3; V gene: TRBV5-6; CDR3 protein: CASSSPGNGADTQYF
J gene: TRBJ1-2; V gene: TRBV5-5; CDR3 protein: CASSWTLNYGYTF
J gene: TRBJ2-7; V gene: TRBV12-3/TRBV12-4; CDR3 protein: CASSLTGQPYEQYF
J gene: TRBJ1-2; V gene: TRBV5-1; CDR3 protein: CASSIRDGAYGYTF
J gene: TRBJ2-7; V gene: TRBV6-2/TRBV6-3; CDR3 protein: CASSLTYAEQYF
J gene: TRBJ2-3; V gene: TRBV7-6; CDR3 protein: CASSSPPGTRTYMQYF
J gene: TRBJ2-3; V gene: TRBV27; CDR3 protein: CASSLSGFLPSTDTQYF
J gene: TRBJ2-1; V gene: TRBV5-6; CDR3 protein: CASSLGTVYNEQFF
J gene: TRBJ1-5; V gene: TRBV7-8; CDR3 protein: CASSGGPNQPQHF
J gene: TRBJ2-7; V gene: TRBV5-1; CDR3 protein: CASSTHTRLARLNEQYF
J gene: TRBJ2-4; V gene: TRBV20-1; CDR3 protein: CSAVPLAGGDEYIQYF
J gene: TRBJ2-5; V gene: TRBV6-5; CDR3 protein: CASSRGVRETQYF
J gene: TRBJ1-5; V gene: TRBV12-3/TRBV12-4; CDR3 protein: CASSLERPHQPQHF
J gene: TRBJ1-5; V gene: TRBV20-1; CDR3 protein: CSARTPPGDQPQHF
J gene: TRBJ2-5; V gene: TRBV7-6; CDR3 protein: CASSRGGLGETQYF
J gene: TRBJ2-1; V gene: TRBV28; CDR3 protein: CASSSGAYNEQFF
J gene: TRBJ1-4; V gene: TRBV12-3/TRBV12-4; CDR3 protein: CASSLLGQGGEKLFF
J gene: TRBJ1-4; V gene: TRBV6-2/TRBV6-3; CDR3 protein: CASAPRQLLKLFF
J gene: TRBJ2-1; V gene: TRBV30; CDR3 protein: CAWSPTKSQANEQFF
J gene: TRBJ2-1; V gene: TRBV12-3/TRBV12-4; CDR3 protein: CASSLGGAPGNEQFF